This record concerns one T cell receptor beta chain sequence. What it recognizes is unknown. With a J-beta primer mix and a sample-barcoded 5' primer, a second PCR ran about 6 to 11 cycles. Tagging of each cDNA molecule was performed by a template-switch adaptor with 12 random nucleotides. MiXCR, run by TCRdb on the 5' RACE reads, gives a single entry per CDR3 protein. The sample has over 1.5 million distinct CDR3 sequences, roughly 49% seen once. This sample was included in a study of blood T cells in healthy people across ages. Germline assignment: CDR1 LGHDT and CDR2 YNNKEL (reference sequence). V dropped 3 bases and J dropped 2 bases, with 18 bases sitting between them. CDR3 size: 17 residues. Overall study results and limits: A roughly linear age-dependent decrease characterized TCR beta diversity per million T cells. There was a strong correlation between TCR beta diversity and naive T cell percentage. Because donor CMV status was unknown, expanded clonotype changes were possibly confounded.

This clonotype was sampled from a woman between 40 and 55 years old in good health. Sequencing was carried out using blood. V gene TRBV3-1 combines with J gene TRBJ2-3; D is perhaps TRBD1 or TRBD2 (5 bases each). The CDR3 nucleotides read TGTGCCAGCAGCCACCGAAGTGGGGGTCGGGACACAGATACGCAGTATTTT. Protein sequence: CASSHRSGGRDTDTQYF.